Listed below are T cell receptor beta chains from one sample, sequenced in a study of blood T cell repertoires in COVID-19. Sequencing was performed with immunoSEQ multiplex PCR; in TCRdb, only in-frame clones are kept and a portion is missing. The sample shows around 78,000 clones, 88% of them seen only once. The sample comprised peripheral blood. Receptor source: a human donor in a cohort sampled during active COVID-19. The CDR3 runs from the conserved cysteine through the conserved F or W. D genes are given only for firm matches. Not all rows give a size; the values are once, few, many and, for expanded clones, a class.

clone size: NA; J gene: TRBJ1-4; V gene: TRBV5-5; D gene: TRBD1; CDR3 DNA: TGTGCCAGCAGTTTTACCGGGACAGGGGATGAAAAACTGTTTTTT; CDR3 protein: CASSFTGTGDEKLFF
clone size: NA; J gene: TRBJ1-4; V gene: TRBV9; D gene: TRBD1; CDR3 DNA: TGTGCCAGCAGCGTCGAGGGGGCGGTTGATGAAAAACTGTTTTTT; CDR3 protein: CASSVEGAVDEKLFF
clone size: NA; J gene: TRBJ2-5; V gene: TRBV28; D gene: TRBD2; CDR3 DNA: TGTGCCACCATAGCGGGACCCCAAGAGACCCAGTACTTC; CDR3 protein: CATIAGPQETQYF
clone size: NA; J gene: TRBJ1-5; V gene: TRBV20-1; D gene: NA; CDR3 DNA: TGCAGTGCTAGTGAACAGGGTGATCAGCCCCAGCATTTT; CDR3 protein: CSASEQGDQPQHF
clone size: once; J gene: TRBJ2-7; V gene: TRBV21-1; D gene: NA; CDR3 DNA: TGTGCCAGCAGCCACTGCCGCCCCTTTACTAGCGGGAGGGTGGTATACGAGCAGTACTTC; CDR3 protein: CASSHCRPFTSGRVVYEQYF
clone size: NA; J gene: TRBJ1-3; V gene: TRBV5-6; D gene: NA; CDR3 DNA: TGTGCCAGCAGGAGACAGGCTAGCTCTGGAAACACCATATATTTT; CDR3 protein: CASRRQASSGNTIYF
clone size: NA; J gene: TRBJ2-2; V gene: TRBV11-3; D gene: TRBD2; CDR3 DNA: TGTGCCAGCAGCTTGGGACTAGCGGACCCGAACACCGGGGAGCTGTTTTTT; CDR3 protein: CASSLGLADPNTGELFF
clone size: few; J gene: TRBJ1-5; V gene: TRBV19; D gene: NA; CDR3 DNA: TGTGCCAGTTTGACAGATTCCAATCAGCCCCAGCATTTT; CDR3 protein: CASLTDSNQPQHF
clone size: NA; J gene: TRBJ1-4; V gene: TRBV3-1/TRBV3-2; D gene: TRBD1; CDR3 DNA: TGTGCCAGCAGCCCGACAGGGTACCCAGAAAAACTGTTTTTT; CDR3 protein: CASSPTGYPEKLFF
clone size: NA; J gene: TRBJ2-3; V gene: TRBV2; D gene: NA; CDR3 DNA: TGTGCCAGCAGACCGGGACTTAGCACAGATACGCAGTATTTT; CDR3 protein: CASRPGLSTDTQYF
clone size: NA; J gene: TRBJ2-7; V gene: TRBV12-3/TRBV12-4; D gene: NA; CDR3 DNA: TGTGCCAGCAGCTCACAGGGCGGCGAGCAGTACTTC; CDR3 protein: CASSSQGGEQYF
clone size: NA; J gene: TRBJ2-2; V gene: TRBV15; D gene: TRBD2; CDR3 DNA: TGTGCCACCAAAGCGGGAGGGAACACCGGGGAGCTGTTTTTT; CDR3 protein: CATKAGGNTGELFF
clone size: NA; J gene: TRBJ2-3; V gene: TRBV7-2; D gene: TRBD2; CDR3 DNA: TGTGCCAGCAGCTTAATCTTAGCGGGGGTGACTAGCACAGATACGCAGTATTTT; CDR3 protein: CASSLILAGVTSTDTQYF
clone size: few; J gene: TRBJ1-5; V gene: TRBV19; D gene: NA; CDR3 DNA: TGTGCCAGTAGTATAGGAAACAGGGATCAGCCCCAGCATTTT; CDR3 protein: CASSIGNRDQPQHF
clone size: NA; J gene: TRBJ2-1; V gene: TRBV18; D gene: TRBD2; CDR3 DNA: TGTGCCAGCTCACCGGGACTAGCGGGAGGCCATGAGCAGTTCTTC; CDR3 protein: CASSPGLAGGHEQFF
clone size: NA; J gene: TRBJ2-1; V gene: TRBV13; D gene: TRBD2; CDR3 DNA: TGTGCCAGCAGCCTCGGTGGGGGGGTTTATGGCAATGAGCAGTTCTTC; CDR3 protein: CASSLGGGVYGNEQFF
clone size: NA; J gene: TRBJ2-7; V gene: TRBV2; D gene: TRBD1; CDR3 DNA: TGTGCCAGCACGGGGACAGGGTACCACGAGCAGTACTTC; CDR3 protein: CASTGTGYHEQYF
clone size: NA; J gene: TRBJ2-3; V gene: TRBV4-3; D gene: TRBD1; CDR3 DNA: TGCGCCAGCAGCCAAGATAGGGGGACAGGGAGTTGGACAGATACGCAGTATTTT; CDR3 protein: CASSQDRGTGSWTDTQYF
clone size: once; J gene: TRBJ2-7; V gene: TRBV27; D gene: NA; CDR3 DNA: TGTGCCAGCAGCCTCGGGAATTCGAAAGGCTCCTACGAGCAGTACTTC; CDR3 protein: CASSLGNSKGSYEQYF
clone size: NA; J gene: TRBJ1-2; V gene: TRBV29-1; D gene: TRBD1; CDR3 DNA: TGCAGCGCATTCGGACAGGCGGCGGGTGGCTACACCTTC; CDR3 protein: CSAFGQAAGGYTF
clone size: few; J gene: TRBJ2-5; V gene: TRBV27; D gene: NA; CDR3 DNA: TGTGCCAGCAGTCCAGGGGCACAACGGGAGACCCAGTACTTC; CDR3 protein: CASSPGAQRETQYF
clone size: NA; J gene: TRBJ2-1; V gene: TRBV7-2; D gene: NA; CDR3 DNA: TGTGCCAGCAGCTTACGAGCGGTCCCATACAATGAGCAGTTCTTC; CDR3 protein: CASSLRAVPYNEQFF
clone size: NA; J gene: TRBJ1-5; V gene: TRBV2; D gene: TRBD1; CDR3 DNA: TGTGCCAGCAGTGCTAGGGACAGGGGGTTATATAGCAATCAGCCCCAGCATTTT; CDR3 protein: CASSARDRGLYSNQPQHF
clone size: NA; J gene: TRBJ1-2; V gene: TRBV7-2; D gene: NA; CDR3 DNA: TGTGCCAGCAGCTTAGAAGGGGGGGACGGGGGCTACACCTTC; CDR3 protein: CASSLEGGDGGYTF
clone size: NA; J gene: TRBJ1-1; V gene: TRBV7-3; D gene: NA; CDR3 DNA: TGTGCCAGCAAGGGGGATCCCCGGAACACTGAAGCTTTCTTT; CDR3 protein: CASKGDPRNTEAFF
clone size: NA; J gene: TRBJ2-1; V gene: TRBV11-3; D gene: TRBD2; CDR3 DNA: TGTGCCAGCAGCTTCTCCTCTAGCGGGGGGGCTGGTGAGCAGTTCTTC; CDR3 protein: CASSFSSSGGAGEQFF
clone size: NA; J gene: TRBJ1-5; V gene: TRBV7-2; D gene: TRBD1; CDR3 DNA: TGTGCCAGCAGCTCCCTTCTGACAGGGGGCCCGCCCCAGCATTTT; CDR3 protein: CASSSLLTGGPPQHF
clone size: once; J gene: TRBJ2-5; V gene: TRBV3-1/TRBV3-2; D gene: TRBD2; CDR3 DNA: TGTGCCAGCAGCCAACAGTTTGGGGGGGGAGAGACCCAGTACTTC; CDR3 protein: CASSQQFGGGETQYF
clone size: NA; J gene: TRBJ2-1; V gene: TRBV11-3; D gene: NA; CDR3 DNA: TGTGCCAGCAGCCCCGGGACTCGAACCAATGAGCAGTTCTTC; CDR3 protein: CASSPGTRTNEQFF
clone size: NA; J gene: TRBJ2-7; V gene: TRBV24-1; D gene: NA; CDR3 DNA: TGTGCCACCAGTGAACCGGGGTCCTACGAGCAGTACTTC; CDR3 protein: CATSEPGSYEQYF
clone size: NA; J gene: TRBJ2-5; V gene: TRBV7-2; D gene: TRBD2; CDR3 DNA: TGTGCCAGCAGCACTAGCGGTTCCCAAGAGACCCAGTACTTC; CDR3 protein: CASSTSGSQETQYF
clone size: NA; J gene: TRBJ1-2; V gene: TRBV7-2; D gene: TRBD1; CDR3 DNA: TGTGCCAGCAGCTTAGCACGGACAGGGTCGGATGGCTACACCTTC; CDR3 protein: CASSLARTGSDGYTF
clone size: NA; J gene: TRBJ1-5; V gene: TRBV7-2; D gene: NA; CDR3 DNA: TGTGCCAGCAGCTTAGACAGGGCAGGGAATCAGCCCCAGCATTTT; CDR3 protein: CASSLDRAGNQPQHF
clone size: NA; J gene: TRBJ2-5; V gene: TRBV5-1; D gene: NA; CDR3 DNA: TGCGCCAGCAGGACTGGAGAGGTCCAGTACTTC; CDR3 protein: CASRTGEVQYF
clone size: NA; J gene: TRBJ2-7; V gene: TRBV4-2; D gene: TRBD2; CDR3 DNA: TGTGCCAGCAGCCAGAGACTAGCGGGAGAGGGGTCTACGGGGTACGAGCAGTACTTC; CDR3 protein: CASSQRLAGEGSTGYEQYF
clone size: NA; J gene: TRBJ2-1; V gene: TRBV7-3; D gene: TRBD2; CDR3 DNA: TGTGCCAGCAGCCAAGAAGCGGGCGGGAGACCGAATGAGCAGTTCTTC; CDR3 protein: CASSQEAGGRPNEQFF
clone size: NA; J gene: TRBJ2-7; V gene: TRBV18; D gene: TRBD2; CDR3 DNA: TGTGCCAGCTCACCTGTAACGGGAGGATCGTACGAGCAGTACTTC; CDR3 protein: CASSPVTGGSYEQYF
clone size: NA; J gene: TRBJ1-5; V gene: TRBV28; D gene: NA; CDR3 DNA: TGTGCCAGCAGTTTAACAGGGTCGAGTCAGCCCCAGCATTTT; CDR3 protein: CASSLTGSSQPQHF
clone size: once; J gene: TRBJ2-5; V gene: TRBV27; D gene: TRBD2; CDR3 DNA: TGTGCCAGCAGCCGGACTAGAAAAGAGACCCAGTACTTC; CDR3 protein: CASSRTRKETQYF
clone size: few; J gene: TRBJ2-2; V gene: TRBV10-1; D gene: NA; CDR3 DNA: TGCGCCAGAATAGCGGATAACACCGGGGAGCTGTTTTTT; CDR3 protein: CARIADNTGELFF